This is a list of T cell receptor beta chains from one sample in a study of T-cell memory formation after mild COVID-19. Each CDR3 protein is one row after TCRdb ran MiXCR on the 5' RACE reads. This sample has 200,000 to 250,000 distinct CDR3 sequences, with around 30% found just once. The sequenced sample was PBMCs or a T cell subset sorted from them (not recorded which). These TCRs come from an adult woman who had mild COVID-19 (a few samples of this study predate the infection). Cell type and time point are not known. Both conserved end residues are part of each CDR3. Fields, in order: D gene, clone size, J gene, V gene, CDR3 protein, CDR3 DNA. The D gene is left open where the match is weak. Size tells how often a clone was seen (once, few, many) or the class of an expanded clone, and some rows leave it out.

d_gene: NA
abundance: few
j_gene: TRBJ1-1
v_gene: TRBV6-5
CDR3aa: CASSYSEGGRTEAFF
CDR3nt: TGTGCCAGCAGTTACTCTGAGGGGGGGAGGACTGAAGCTTTCTTT

d_gene: NA
abundance: NA
j_gene: TRBJ2-1
v_gene: TRBV29-1
CDR3aa: CSVEEKGLYYNEQFF
CDR3nt: TGCAGCGTTGAAGAGAAGGGGCTTTACTACAATGAGCAGTTCTTC

d_gene: TRBD1
abundance: NA
j_gene: TRBJ2-5
v_gene: TRBV25-1
CDR3aa: CASRGTGAETQYF
CDR3nt: TGTGCCAGCAGGGGGACAGGGGCGGAGACCCAGTACTTC

d_gene: NA
abundance: NA
j_gene: TRBJ2-1
v_gene: TRBV9
CDR3aa: CASSVGGSGSGGEQFF
CDR3nt: TGTGCCAGCAGCGTAGGAGGGAGCGGGTCAGGGGGTGAGCAGTTCTTC

d_gene: NA
abundance: few
j_gene: TRBJ1-4
v_gene: TRBV9
CDR3aa: CASSPRPGTSATNEKLFF
CDR3nt: TGTGCCAGCAGCCCCCGTCCCGGGACATCCGCAACTAATGAAAAACTGTTTTTT

d_gene: TRBD2
abundance: few
j_gene: TRBJ2-1
v_gene: TRBV7-6
CDR3aa: CASSLLAGGLNNEQFF
CDR3nt: TGTGCCAGCAGCTTACTAGCGGGGGGGCTTAACAATGAGCAGTTCTTC

d_gene: TRBD2
abundance: few
j_gene: TRBJ2-1
v_gene: TRBV18
CDR3aa: CASSPPSGVGGNEQFF
CDR3nt: TGTGCCAGCTCACCACCTAGCGGGGTTGGAGGCAATGAGCAGTTCTTC

d_gene: NA
abundance: NA
j_gene: TRBJ2-7
v_gene: TRBV14
CDR3aa: CASSQRGQLEDYEQYF
CDR3nt: TGTGCCAGCAGCCAGAGGGGACAACTGGAGGACTACGAGCAGTACTTC

d_gene: TRBD2
abundance: NA
j_gene: TRBJ2-7
v_gene: TRBV29-1
CDR3aa: CSVGLAGVGEQYF
CDR3nt: TGCAGCGTTGGACTAGCGGGAGTGGGGGAGCAGTACTTC

d_gene: TRBD1
abundance: few
j_gene: TRBJ1-6
v_gene: TRBV20-1
CDR3aa: CSAPGTGGNSPLHF
CDR3nt: TGCAGTGCACCTGGGACAGGGGGGAATTCACCCCTCCACTTT